Sequencing of this T cell receptor (beta chain) was carried out in a study of control samples from healthy donors and cancer patients. V shed 4 bases and J 7 bases; nucleotides not matched to a gene: 3. The germline CDR1 and CDR2 sequences are SGHDN and FVKESK. CDR3 size: 12 residues. Assay used: immunoSEQ multiplex PCR; TCRdb lists only in-frame clones, some missing. The repertoire holds about 100,000 clones, 75% to 90% seen once, with about 7.8% in the top ten. The clonotype comes from a man aged 25 to 45 in good health. The chain employs TRBV14 and TRBJ2-5; TRBD1 aligns across 7 bases. What was sequenced was blood. CDR3 sequence: CASSPQGLTQYF. DNA for the CDR3: TGTGCCAGCAGCCCACAGGGGTTGACCCAGTACTTC.